The T cell receptor beta chain under discussion was sequenced for a study of vaccination and CD4 T cells after COVID-19. Treatment here: approximately nine-day PBMC culture with coronavirus spike peptide pools or control peptides (ViraFEST assay). As to this clonotype: Its specificity is unknown.

The V and J ends lost 6 bases and 4 bases respectively, with 24 bases between them. Germline V gives CDR1 SNHLY, CDR2 FYNNEI. This CDR3 contains 17 residues. At the Johns Hopkins FTIC core, DNA taken from cultured CD4+ T cells was sequenced by way of the Oncomine TCR Beta short-read assay. From the PCR reads, TCRdb called clonotypes with MiXCR, one entry per CDR3 protein. The table has approximately 13,000 distinct CDR3 sequences, about 54% seen once. J is TRBJ1-2 and V is TRBV2; D is possibly TRBD1 (6 bases). This sequence originates from a human donor who had recovered from COVID-19. Specimen: CD4+ T cells from blood, cultured in vitro. CDR3 in DNA: TGTGCCAGCAGAAGTCCTGGGGTCAGGGGCGAAAGCTATGGCTACACCTTC. Its protein is CASRSPGVRGESYGYTF.